The entry below describes one T cell receptor (beta chain). Its antigen is unknown. The sample is drawn from a study of blood T cells in healthy people across ages. Overall study results and limits: Getting older went along with TCR beta diversity per million T cells dropping roughly linearly. The study found more naive CD4+ cells and higher diversity in long-lived than aged donors.

This CDR3 spans 11 amino acids. CDR1 DFQATT and CDR2 SNEGSKA come from the germline V gene (reference sequence). The V and J ends lost 1 base and 14 bases respectively, with 13 bases between them. Then a second PCR, running roughly 6 to 12 cycles, was carried out with a sample-barcoded 5' primer and a J-beta primer mix. MiXCR was run by TCRdb on the 5' RACE reads, yielding one entry per CDR3 protein. The sample has 1.8 million or so distinct CDR3 sequences; more than 35% are singletons. The J gene is TRBJ2-3, the V gene TRBV20-1; D is uncertain. The source of this sequence is a human donor in good health. What was sequenced was blood. This CDR3 is CSARVGARWYF. DNA for the CDR3: TGCAGTGCTAGAGTAGGAGCCCGATGGTATTTT.